This TCR beta chain was documented in a study of vaccination and CD4 T cells after COVID-19. CDR1 and CDR2 from the germline V gene are LNHDA and SQIVND (reference sequence). The ends were cut back, 6 bases at V and 2 bases at J, with 20 bases in the middle. This CDR3 is 16 amino acids long. The treatment denotes: roughly 11-day PBMC culture with coronavirus spike peptide pools or control peptides (ViraFEST assay). About this clonotype: Its antigen is currently unknown.

Oncomine TCR Beta short-read sequencing was applied to DNA from cultured CD4+ T cells. TCRdb used MiXCR to reprocess the PCR reads, holding one entry per CDR3 protein. Among 4,000 or so distinct CDR3 sequences listed, about 19% were seen once. The sequence derives from a human donor who had recovered from COVID-19. The sample taken for sequencing was CD4+ T cells from blood, cultured in vitro. The V and J genes are TRBV19 and TRBJ2-7, with D perhaps assigned TRBD1 or TRBD2 (7 bases each). The CDR3 DNA follows: TGTGCCAGTAGCCCCCAGGGGGGGTCTTTGGCCTACGAGCAGTACTTC. Its translation: CASSPQGGSLAYEQYF.